These 8 T cell receptor beta chains came from one sample sequenced in a study of cytotoxic CD8 clonotypes in ibrutinib-treated CLL. Libraries were prepared by immunoSEQ multiplex PCR; TCRdb keeps only in-frame clonotypes and omits some of them. The data contain under 300,000 clones, roughly 76% of them seen just once; the ten biggest clones take up about 5.7%. The sequences come from PBMCs, collected at disease progression, from a patient treated with ibrutinib. The origin of the receptors is a human donor with chronic lymphocytic leukemia.

The V call is TRBV15, the J call TRBJ2-5; D is perhaps TRBD1 (5 bases). Trimming shortened V by 3 bases and J by 5 bases, and 19 bases separated the two germline ends. Germline values: CDR1 LNHNV, CDR2 YYDKDF (reference sequence). This CDR3 contains 16 residues. CDR3: CATSRSDRGRVETQYF. DNA of the CDR3: TGTGCCACCAGCAGGTCTGATAGGGGAAGGGTTGAGACCCAGTACTTC.

The CDR3 DNA sequence: TGCGCCAGCAGCCAAGAAAGGGTAGGGCACGAGCAGTACTTC. This codes for CASSQERVGHEQYF. The V gene is TRBV4-1, the J gene TRBJ2-7, with D unresolved. CDR1 is MGHRA and CDR2 is YSYEKL in the germline V gene. The length of the CDR3 is 14 residues. The V end was cut by 0 bases, the J end by 5 bases, with 11 bases between.

The rearrangement joins TRBV12-5 to TRBJ2-5; 9 bases line up with TRBD1. V shed 1 base, J shed 5 bases, and the junction held 2 bases outside the gene matches. The CDR3 is made up of 14 amino acids. Germline lookup yields CDR1 LGHNT and CDR2 FRNRAP. The CDR3 reads CASGLGTGVETQYF. The CDR3 nucleotides are TGTGCTAGTGGTTTGGGGACAGGGGTTGAGACCCAGTACTTC.

The V call is TRBV28, the J call TRBJ2-1; D is undetermined. The length of the CDR3 is 13 residues. Trimming took off 2 bases at V and 6 bases at J, with 8 bases between the two ends. The germline V gene has CDR1 MDHEN and CDR2 SYDVKM. CDR3 bases: TGTGCCAGCAGTTTAACCGTGGGCAATGAGCAGTTCTTC. Protein product: CASSLTVGNEQFF.

The V call is TRBV19, the J call TRBJ1-1, with 7 bases that match TRBD1. CDR3 length: 14 residues. Per germline, CDR1 LNHDA and CDR2 SQIVND (reference sequence). V dropped 3 bases and J dropped 3; count of bases not matched to a gene: 4. This CDR3 reads CASSMTGLDTEAFF. For the CDR3, the DNA is TGTGCCAGTAGTATGACAGGGCTAGACACTGAAGCTTTCTTT.

The CDR3 nucleotides read TGCGCCAGCAGCTTGGCGGCTCCTGGGGACAATGAGCAGTTCTTC. It encodes CASSLAAPGDNEQFF. This chain joins TRBV5-1 and TRBJ2-1; D gene unclear. The V gene lost 0 bases and the J gene lost 5 bases, with 12 bases spanning the gap. Germline CDR1 is SGHRS and CDR2 is YFSETQ. This CDR3 is 15 amino acids long. Variable domain in full (rest from reference TRBV5-1 and TRBJ2-1): KAGVTQTPRYLIKTRGQQVTLSCSPISGHRSVSWYQQTPGQGLQFLFEYFSETQRNKGNFPGRFSGRQFSNSRSEMNVSTLELGDSALYLCASSLAAPGDNEQFFGPGTRLTVL.

This clone has more than one count but fewer than ten. The V call is TRBV6-5, the J call TRBJ1-1; the D gene is possibly TRBD1 (5 bases). Trimming took 5 bases from V and 3 from J, leaving 16 bases between them. The germline V gene has CDR1 MNHEY and CDR2 SVGAGI. There are 15 residues in the CDR3. DNA of the CDR3: TGTGCCAGCAGTGGATACAGTGGGGCGGACACTGAAGCTTTCTTT. Amino acids: CASSGYSGADTEAFF.

This clone was seen a few times. V and J are TRBV2 and TRBJ2-7, with D possibly matching TRBD2 (6 bases). The V end lost 11 bases, the J end lost 6 bases, and 20 bases lay between the germline ends. Germline CDR1 reads SNHLY; CDR2 reads FYNNEI. CDR3 length: 13 amino acids. The CDR3: CAGARSSEPEQYF. CDR3 coding DNA: TGTGCCGGAGCAAGGTCTAGCGAGCCCGAGCAGTACTTC. The variable domain in full, completed from reference TRBV2 and TRBJ2-7, reads EPEVTQTPSHQVTQMGQEVILRCVPISNHLYFYWYRQILGQKVEFLVSFYNNEISEKSEIFDDQFSVERPDGSNFTLKIRSTKLEDSAMYFCAGARSSEPEQYFGPGTRLTVT.